This note documents a single T cell receptor beta chain sequence. Some clones are missing from TCRdb's copy, which holds only in-frame ones; the method was immunoSEQ multiplex PCR. Here the sample spans a few hundred thousand clones, approximately 86% being singletons. CDR1 is KGHSH and CDR2 is LQKENI in the germline V gene. V lost 2 bases to trimming and J lost 5 bases, with 12 bases between them. The CDR3 has 14 residues. This sample is drawn from a study of blood T cell repertoires in COVID-19. Across the study: Specimens from acute and convalescent COVID-19 originated in the United States, Italy and Spain.

The chain joins TRBV18 to TRBJ2-5; D gene unclear. The sample was peripheral blood. This clonotype was obtained from a man aged 40-55 years who had recovered from COVID-19. This chain's CDR3 is CASSPNFHPETQYF. CDR3 DNA: TGTGCCAGCTCACCAAACTTCCACCCGGAGACCCAGTACTTC.